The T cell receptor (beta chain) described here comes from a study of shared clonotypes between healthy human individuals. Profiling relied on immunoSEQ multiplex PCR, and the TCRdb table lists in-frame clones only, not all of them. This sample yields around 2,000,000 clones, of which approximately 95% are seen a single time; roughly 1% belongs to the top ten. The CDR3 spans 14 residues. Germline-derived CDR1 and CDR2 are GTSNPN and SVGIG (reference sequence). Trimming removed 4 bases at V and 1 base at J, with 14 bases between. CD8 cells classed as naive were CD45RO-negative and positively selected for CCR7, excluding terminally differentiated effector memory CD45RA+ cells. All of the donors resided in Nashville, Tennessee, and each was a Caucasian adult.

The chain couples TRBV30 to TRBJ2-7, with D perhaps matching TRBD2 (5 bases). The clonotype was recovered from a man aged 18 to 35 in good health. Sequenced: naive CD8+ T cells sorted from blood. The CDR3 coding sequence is TGTGCCTGGACCGGGGTGACGGATTCCTACGAGCAGTACTTC. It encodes CAWTGVTDSYEQYF.